One and the same sample provided the 10 T cell receptor beta chains below, sequenced in a study of cytomegalovirus exposure and HLA in healthy donors. PCR amplification relied on 60 Vbeta primers (plus 13 Jbeta primers). Some clones are missing from TCRdb's copy, which holds only in-frame ones; the method was immunoSEQ multiplex PCR. This table has more than 200,000 clones, roughly 80% appearing once. The sample comprised PBMCs. Source of these receptors: a man aged 40-55 years in good health and CMV-seropositive.

The gene calls are TRBV11-1 and TRBJ2-1, with 14 bases lining up with TRBD2. CDR3 length: 16 amino acids. The J segment lost 6 bases and the V segment lost 5 bases, leaving 6 bases of the junction unmatched. The germline CDR1 and CDR2 sequences are SGHAT and FQDESV (reference sequence). This CDR3 reads CASSPGLAGGLNEQFF. CDR3 in DNA: TGTGCCAGCAGCCCCGGACTAGCGGGAGGTCTCAATGAGCAGTTCTTC. Based on the CDR3 plus reference TRBV11-1 and TRBJ2-1, the full variable domain is EAEVAQSPRYKITEKSQAVAFWCDPISGHATLYWYRQILGQGPELLVQFQDESVVDDSQLPKDRFSAERLKGVDSTLKIQPAELGDSAMYLCASSPGLAGGLNEQFFGPGTRLTVL.

In its sample, this clone was seen once. CDR3 sequence: CASNGQGMTEAFF. DNA of the CDR3: TGTGCCAGCAACGGACAGGGTATGACTGAAGCTTTCTTT. V gene TRBV27 combines with J gene TRBJ1-1; 8 bases are shared with TRBD1. V was pared by 7 bases and J by 5 bases, with 6 bases of the junction left unmatched. The CDR3 consists of 13 residues. Germline V gene lookup returns CDR1 MNHEY and CDR2 SMNVEV (reference sequence).

The chain carries TRBV27 and TRBJ1-4, with D hard to call. V was clipped by 8 bases and J by 5 bases, with 15 bases between them. CDR1 MNHEY and CDR2 SMNVEV come from the germline V gene (reference sequence). The CDR3 runs to 14 residues. In nucleotides, the CDR3 is TGTGCCAGCGCGACCGGGATACAGAATGAAAAACTGTTTTTT. This gives the protein CASATGIQNEKLFF.

DNA for the CDR3: TGTGCCAGCAGTACCAAGACACCCGGGACTAGCGGGAGGGGGGGCACCGGGGAGCTGTTTTTT. It is translated as CASSTKTPGTSGRGGTGELFF. V usage is TRBV27 and J usage is TRBJ2-2, with TRBD2 matching over 16 bases. Trimming removed 5 bases from V and 4 bases from J; junction bases left unmatched: 16. Germline V gene lookup returns CDR1 MNHEY and CDR2 SMNVEV (reference sequence). The CDR3 consists of 21 residues.

V is TRBV7-2 and J is TRBJ1-2, with a weak D call TRBD1 (6 bases). CDR3 length: 13 residues. Germline V gene data show CDR1 as SGHTA and CDR2 as FQGNSA. V lost 2 bases to trimming and J lost 8 bases, with 12 bases between them. CDR3 coding DNA: TGTGCCAGCAGCTTAAAGGGGGAAAGAGGCTACACCTTC. Its translation: CASSLKGERGYTF.

The chain has TRBV6-5 and TRBJ2-2; tentative D call: TRBD1 (6 bases). The germline V and J ends were trimmed by 5 bases and 5 bases, with 12 bases remaining between them. The germline V gene has CDR1 MNHEY and CDR2 SVGAGI. This CDR3 has 14 residues. CDR3 in DNA: TGTGCCAGCAGTCCCCTAGGGGGAACCGGGGAGCTGTTTTTT. Translation gives CASSPLGGTGELFF.

This clone was observed once. CDR3 protein: CASSLGGGGQETQYF. The CDR3 DNA reads as TGTGCCAGCAGCTTAGGGGGGGGCGGGCAAGAGACCCAGTACTTC. The chain has TRBV7-8 and TRBJ2-5, with TRBD2 as a possible D gene (7 bases). This CDR3 has 15 amino acids. V lost 1 base and J lost 2, with 11 bases in between. The germline gives CDR1 SGHVS, CDR2 FQNEAQ.

The CDR3 DNA sequence: TGTGCCAGCAGCTTAGGGGAACTAGCCTACACCGGGGAGCTGTTTTTT. It encodes CASSLGELAYTGELFF. The chain links TRBV7-9 to TRBJ2-2; TRBD2 might be the D (6 bases). Trimming pared 1 base from V and 3 bases from J, leaving 12 bases between. Germline V lookup: CDR1 SEHNR, CDR2 FQNEAQ (reference sequence). The CDR3 runs 16 residues.

For this clone: This specimen includes other DNA sequences encoding the same CDR3. The chain links TRBV6-5 to TRBJ2-1, with 11 bases that match TRBD2. After removal of 2 bases from V and 3 bases from J, the junction contained 0 bases not matched to a gene. Germline CDR1 is MNHEY and CDR2 is SVGAGI. This CDR3 is built from 15 residues. This CDR3 reads CASSYGLAGYNEQFF. The CDR3 coding sequence is TGTGCCAGCAGTTACGGACTAGCGGGCTACAATGAGCAGTTCTTC.

This clone has a single count. The rearrangement links TRBV7-9 to TRBJ2-7; D is uncertain. This CDR3 has 13 residues. V lost 2 bases, J lost 3 bases, and 8 bases lay in between. Germline V gives CDR1 SEHNR, CDR2 FQNEAQ (reference sequence). The DNA of the CDR3 is TGTGCCAGCAGCTTAAGTCTGAGCTACGAGCAGTACTTC. Encoded protein: CASSLSLSYEQYF. Based on the CDR3 plus reference TRBV7-9 and TRBJ2-7, the full variable domain is DTGVSQNPRHKITKRGQNVTFRCDPISEHNRLYWYRQTLGQGPEFLTYFQNEAQLEKSRLLSDRFSAERPKGSFSTLEIQRTEQGDSAMYLCASSLSLSYEQYFGPGTRLTVT.